One sample yielded the 2 T cell receptor beta chains listed below, sequenced in a study of blood T cell repertoires in COVID-19. The assay was immunoSEQ multiplex PCR, and TCRdb's table has in-frame clones only and misses some. The top ten hold 14% of the sample, which has about 49,000 clones, approximately 85% seen once. Sequences were obtained from peripheral blood. The receptors here all came from a human donor in a cohort sampled during active COVID-19.

This chain links TRBV7-9 with TRBJ2-1; 9 bases match TRBD2. The length of the CDR3 is 16 residues. In germline, CDR1 is SEHNR, CDR2 FQNEAQ (reference sequence). The junction had 9 bases not matched to a gene; V was cut back by 5 bases and J by 4 bases. The CDR3 here is CASSPGGGARYNEQFF. The CDR3 DNA sequence: TGTGCCAGCAGCCCGGGCGGGGGGGCGCGGTACAATGAGCAGTTCTTC.

A few counts support this clone. The CDR3 spells CSVVGGSGNTIYF. In DNA, the CDR3 is TGCAGCGTTGTAGGGGGTAGTGGAAACACCATATATTTT. The V gene is TRBV29-1, the J gene TRBJ1-3, with D tentatively TRBD1 (6 bases). Germline assignment: CDR1 SQVTM and CDR2 ANQGSEA. The CDR3 has 13 amino acids. Trimming shortened V by 4 bases and J by 3 bases, and 10 bases separated the two germline ends.